Each of the 13 T cell receptor beta chains below was sequenced from the same sample in a study of T cell responses to AZD1222 COVID-19 vaccine. Method: immunoSEQ multiplex PCR; TCRdb's copy keeps in-frame clones and lacks some. The sample holds 99,000 or so clones, about 88% seen once. Sequenced here: peripheral blood, sampled on day 0 of AZD1222 vaccination. The receptors derive from an adult in good health.

The rearrangement joins TRBV6-1 to TRBJ2-7, with 8 bases identical to TRBD2. This CDR3 comprises 16 residues. V shed 0 bases, J shed 2 bases, and the junction held 6 bases outside the gene matches. CDR1 and CDR2 from the germline V gene are MNHNS and SASEGT. The CDR3: CASSEAAGGAAYEQYF. CDR3 nucleotide sequence: TGTGCCAGCAGTGAAGCGGCGGGAGGAGCAGCCTACGAGCAGTACTTC.

This chain connects TRBV6-5 to TRBJ2-7; the D is unclear. Trimming took 6 bases from V and 3 from J, leaving 9 bases between them. The CDR3 has 12 residues. In germline, CDR1 is MNHEY, CDR2 SVGAGI. The CDR3 here is CASSRKGYEQYF. The CDR3 nucleotides read TGTGCCAGCAGCCGAAAAGGCTACGAGCAGTACTTC.

This rearrangement joins TRBV5-1 to TRBJ2-1; 11 nucleotides match TRBD2. This CDR3 spans 17 amino acids. Looked up from germline, CDR1 is SGHRS and CDR2 is YFSETQ. V was clipped by 4 bases and J by 0 bases; unmatched bases: 6. The CDR3 protein is CASSPRGLADSYNEQFF. The CDR3 DNA is TGCGCCAGCAGCCCCCGGGGACTAGCGGACTCCTACAATGAGCAGTTCTTC.

CDR3 sequence (DNA): TGCAGCCCGTCCATGTACGGTAATGAGCAGTTCTTC. This gives the protein CSPSMYGNEQFF. The V gene is TRBV29-1, the J gene TRBJ2-1; no clear D gene. The CDR3 is 12 residues long. The V end lost 8 bases, the J end lost 7 bases, and 15 bases lay between the germline ends. CDR1 and CDR2 (germline): SQVTM, ANQGSEA.

The chain is built from TRBV27 and TRBJ1-4; D is perhaps TRBD1 (6 bases). The CDR3 is 13 residues long. V was trimmed by 6 bases and J by 6 bases, leaving 11 bases between them. Germline-derived CDR1 and CDR2 are MNHEY and SMNVEV (reference sequence). DNA of the CDR3: TGTGCCAGCAGCGGGGGGCTTTATGAAAAACTGTTTTTT. The encoded protein is CASSGGLYEKLFF. The whole variable domain, remainder taken from reference TRBV27 and TRBJ1-4, is EAQVTQNPRYLITVTGKKLTVTCSQNMNHEYMSWYRQDPGLGLRQIYYSMNVEVTDKGDVPEGYKVSRKEKRNFPLILESPSPNQTSLYFCASSGGLYEKLFFGSGTQLSVL.

This clone was observed a single time. The genes are TRBV6-5 and TRBJ2-3, with TRBD2 identical over 8 bases. CDR1 and CDR2 from the germline V gene are MNHEY and SVGAGI. With 4 bases clipped from V and 2 bases from J, the junction kept 8 bases outside the gene matches. CDR3 length: 16 residues. The CDR3 here is CASSSLAGLPTDTQYF. The CDR3 DNA is TGTGCCAGCAGTTCCTTAGCGGGACTACCCACAGATACGCAGTATTTT.

The V call is TRBV19, the J call TRBJ2-5; the D is unclear. From germline, CDR1 is LNHDA and CDR2 SQIVND (reference sequence). V was cut by 6 bases and J by 1 base, with 9 bases left in between. This CDR3 region has 13 residues. The CDR3 DNA follows: TGTGCCAGTAGCCGGGCAATCCAAGAGACCCAGTACTTC. Encoded protein: CASSRAIQETQYF. Using reference TRBV19 and TRBJ2-5 for the parts outside the CDR3, the full variable domain is DGGITQSPKYLFRKEGQNVTLSCEQNLNHDAMYWYRQDPGQGLRLIYYSQIVNDFQKGDIAEGYSVSREKKESFPLTVTSAQKNPTAFYLCASSRAIQETQYFGPGTRLLVL.

This clone was detected only a few times. The V call is TRBV7-9, the J call TRBJ2-3; TRBD1 matches at 9 bases. This CDR3 has 15 residues. V shed 4 bases and J 0 bases; nucleotides not matched to a gene: 2. Germline lookup yields CDR1 SEHNR and CDR2 FQNEAQ (reference sequence). As DNA, the CDR3 is TGTGCCAGCAGCTCGGACAGGGGAAGCACAGATACGCAGTATTTT. This gives the protein CASSSDRGSTDTQYF.

This CDR3 is CASRPDRDNTEAFF. In DNA, the CDR3 is TGTGCCAGCAGACCGGACAGAGATAACACTGAAGCTTTCTTT. The chain links TRBV2 to TRBJ1-1, with a possible D match to TRBD1 (6 bases). There are 14 residues in the CDR3. V dropped 6 bases and J dropped 2 bases, with 13 bases sitting between them. Germline CDR1 and CDR2: SNHLY and FYNNEI.

This sequence joins TRBV30 and TRBJ2-4; weak D call: TRBD2 (5 bases). CDR1 and CDR2 (germline): GTSNPN, SVGIG (reference sequence). The V end lost 2 bases, the J end lost 7 bases, and 6 bases lay between the germline ends. The CDR3 sequence is 11 residues long. CDR3 sequence reads: CAWSRGNIQYF. CDR3 nucleotides: TGTGCCTGGAGTAGAGGGAACATTCAGTACTTC.

CDR3 sequence reads: CASSYSPSMSNSPLHF. CDR3 DNA: TGTGCCAGCAGTTACTCGCCATCCATGTCGAATTCACCCCTCCACTTT. This chain links TRBV6-5 with TRBJ1-6; D is ambiguous. The CDR3 is 16 residues long. CDR1 MNHEY and CDR2 SVGAGI come from the germline V gene. V gave up 0 bases and J gave up 7 bases, with 13 bases separating them.

This clone was counted once. CDR3 in amino acids: CASSQDLETPLHF. The CDR3 DNA reads TGTGCCAGCAGCCAAGATCTTGAAACACCCCTCCACTTT. The chain links TRBV4-2 to TRBJ1-6; D is undetermined. The CDR3 has 13 amino acids. V gave up 0 bases and J gave up 11 bases, with 8 bases separating them. Germline CDR1 LGHNA, CDR2 YNFKEQ.

The chain employs TRBV25-1 and TRBJ2-3; 10 bases align to TRBD1. Germline CDR1 MGHDK, CDR2 SYGVNS. The junction had 5 bases not matched to a gene; V was cut back by 6 bases and J by 2 bases. The CDR3 consists of 15 residues. The CDR3 here is CASSDRGRPTDTQYF. For the CDR3, the DNA is TGTGCCAGCAGCGACAGGGGGCGCCCCACAGATACGCAGTATTTT.